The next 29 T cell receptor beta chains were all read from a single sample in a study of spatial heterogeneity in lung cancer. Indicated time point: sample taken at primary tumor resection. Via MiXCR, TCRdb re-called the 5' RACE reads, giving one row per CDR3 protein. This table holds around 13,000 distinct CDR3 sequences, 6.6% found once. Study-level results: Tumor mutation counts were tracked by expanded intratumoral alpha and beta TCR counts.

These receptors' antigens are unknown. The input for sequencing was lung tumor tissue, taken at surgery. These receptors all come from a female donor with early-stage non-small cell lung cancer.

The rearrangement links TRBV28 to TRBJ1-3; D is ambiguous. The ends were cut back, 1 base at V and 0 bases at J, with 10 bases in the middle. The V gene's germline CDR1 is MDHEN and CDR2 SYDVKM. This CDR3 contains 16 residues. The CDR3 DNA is TGTGCCAGCAGTTTATTGGCAGGAGGCTCTGGAAACACCATATATTTT. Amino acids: CASSLLAGGSGNTIYF.

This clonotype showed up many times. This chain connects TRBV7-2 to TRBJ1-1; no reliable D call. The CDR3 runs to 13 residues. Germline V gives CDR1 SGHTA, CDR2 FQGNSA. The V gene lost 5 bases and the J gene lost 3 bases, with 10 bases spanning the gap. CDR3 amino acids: CASSVVPYTEAFF. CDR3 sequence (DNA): TGTGCCAGCAGCGTCGTCCCCTACACTGAAGCTTTCTTT.

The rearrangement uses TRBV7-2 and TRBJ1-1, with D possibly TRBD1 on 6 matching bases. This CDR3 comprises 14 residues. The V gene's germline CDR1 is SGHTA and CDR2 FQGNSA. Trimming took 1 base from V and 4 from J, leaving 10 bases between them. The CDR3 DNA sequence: TGTGCCAGCAGCTTAGGGGGGCCATCCACTGAAGCTTTCTTT. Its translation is CASSLGGPSTEAFF.

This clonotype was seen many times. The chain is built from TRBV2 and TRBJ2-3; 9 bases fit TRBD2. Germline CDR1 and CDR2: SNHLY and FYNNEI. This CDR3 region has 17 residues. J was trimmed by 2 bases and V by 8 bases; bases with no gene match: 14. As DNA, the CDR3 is TGTGCCAGCGGCCTCGATGTAAGCGGGAGGCCCACAGATACGCAGTATTTT. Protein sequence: CASGLDVSGRPTDTQYF.

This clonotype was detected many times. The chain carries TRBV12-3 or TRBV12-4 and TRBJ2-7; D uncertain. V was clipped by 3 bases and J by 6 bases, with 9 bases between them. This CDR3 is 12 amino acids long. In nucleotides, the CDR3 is TGTGCCAGCAGTTTCGAGTCTAGCGAGCAGTACTTC. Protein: CASSFESSEQYF.

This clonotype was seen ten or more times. CDR3 coding DNA: TGTGCCAGCAGCGGGCAGGGGCACACCGGGGAGCTGTTTTTT. It yields the protein CASSGQGHTGELFF. The V call is TRBV11-2, the J call TRBJ2-2; TRBD1 is a possible D gene (6 bases). The CDR3 contains 14 residues. V shed 5 bases and J shed 3 bases, with 10 bases lying between them. From germline, CDR1 is SGHAT and CDR2 FQNNGV.

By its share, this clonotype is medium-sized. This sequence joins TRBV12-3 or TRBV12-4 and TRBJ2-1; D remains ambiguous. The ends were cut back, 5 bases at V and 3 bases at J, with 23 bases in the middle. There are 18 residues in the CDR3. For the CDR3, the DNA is TGTGCCAGCAGTAGGGATGCTGCTGGCTCGAACCTCTACAATGAGCAGTTCTTC. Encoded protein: CASSRDAAGSNLYNEQFF.

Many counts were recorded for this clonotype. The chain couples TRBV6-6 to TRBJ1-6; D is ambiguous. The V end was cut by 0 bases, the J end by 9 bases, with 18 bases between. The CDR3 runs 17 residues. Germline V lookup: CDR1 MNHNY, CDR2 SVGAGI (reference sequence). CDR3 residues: CASSYSIPYRGSSPLHF. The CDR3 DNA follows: TGTGCCAGCAGTTACTCGATTCCCTATCGAGGTTCTTCACCCCTCCACTTT.

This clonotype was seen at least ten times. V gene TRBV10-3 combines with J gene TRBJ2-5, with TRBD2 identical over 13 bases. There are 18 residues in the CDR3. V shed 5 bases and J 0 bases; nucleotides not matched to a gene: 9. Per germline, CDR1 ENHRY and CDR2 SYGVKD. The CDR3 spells CAISSGTSGAQYQETQYF. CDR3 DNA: TGTGCCATCAGTTCCGGGACTAGCGGGGCTCAGTACCAAGAGACCCAGTACTTC.

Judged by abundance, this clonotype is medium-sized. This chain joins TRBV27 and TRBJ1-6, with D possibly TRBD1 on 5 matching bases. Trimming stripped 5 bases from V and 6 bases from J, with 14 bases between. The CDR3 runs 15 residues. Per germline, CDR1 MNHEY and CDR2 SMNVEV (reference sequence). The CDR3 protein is CASSPTGRVNSPLHF. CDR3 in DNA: TGTGCCAGCAGTCCCACAGGACGGGTTAATTCACCCCTCCACTTT.

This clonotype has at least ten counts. The chain's CDR3 is CAWSSAYTEAFF. CDR3 nucleotide sequence: TGTGCCTGGAGCTCCGCTTACACTGAAGCTTTCTTT. V is TRBV30 and J is TRBJ1-1, with unresolved D. Germline CDR1 reads GTSNPN; CDR2 reads SVGIG (reference sequence). Trimming removed 3 bases at V and 3 bases at J, with 8 bases between. This CDR3 contains 12 residues.

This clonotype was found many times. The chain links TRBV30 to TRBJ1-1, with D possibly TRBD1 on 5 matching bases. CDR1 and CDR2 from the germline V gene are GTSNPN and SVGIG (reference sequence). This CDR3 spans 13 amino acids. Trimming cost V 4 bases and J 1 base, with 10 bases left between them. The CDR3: CAWTPTGNTEAFF. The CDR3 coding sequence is TGTGCCTGGACACCAACAGGGAACACTGAAGCTTTCTTT.

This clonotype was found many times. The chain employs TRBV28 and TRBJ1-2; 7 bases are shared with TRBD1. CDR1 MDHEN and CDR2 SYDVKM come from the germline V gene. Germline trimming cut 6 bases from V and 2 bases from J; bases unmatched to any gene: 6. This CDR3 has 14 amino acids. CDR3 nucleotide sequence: TGTGCCAGCAGGGCGGGACAGAAAAACTATGGCTACACCTTC. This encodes CASRAGQKNYGYTF.

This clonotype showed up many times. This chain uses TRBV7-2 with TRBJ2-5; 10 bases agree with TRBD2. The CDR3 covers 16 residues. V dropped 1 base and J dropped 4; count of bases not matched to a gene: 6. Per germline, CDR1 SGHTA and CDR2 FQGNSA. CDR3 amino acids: CASSLVSGRTRETQYF. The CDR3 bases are TGTGCCAGCAGCTTAGTTAGCGGGAGGACCCGAGAGACCCAGTACTTC.

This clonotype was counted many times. Written as DNA, the CDR3 is TGTGCCAGCTCCCGGTCCGGGGCCTACGAGCAGTACTTC. It translates to CASSRSGAYEQYF. V and J are TRBV6-1 and TRBJ2-7; a weak D match, TRBD2 (5 bases). This CDR3 has 13 residues. The V end was cut by 8 bases, the J end by 2 bases, with 13 bases between. The germline CDR1 and CDR2 sequences are MNHNS and SASEGT.

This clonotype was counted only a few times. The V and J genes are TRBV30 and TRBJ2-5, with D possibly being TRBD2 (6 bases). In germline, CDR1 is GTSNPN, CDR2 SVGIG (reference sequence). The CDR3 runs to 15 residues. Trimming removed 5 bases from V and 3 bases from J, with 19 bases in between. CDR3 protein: CAWRTPGEAKETQYF. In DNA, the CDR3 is TGTGCCTGGCGGACCCCGGGAGAGGCCAAAGAGACCCAGTACTTC.

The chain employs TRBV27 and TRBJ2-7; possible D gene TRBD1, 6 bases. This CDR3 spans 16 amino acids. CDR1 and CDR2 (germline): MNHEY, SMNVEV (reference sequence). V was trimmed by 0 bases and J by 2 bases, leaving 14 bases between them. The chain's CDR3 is CASSLSPGTLTYEQYF. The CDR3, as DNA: TGTGCCAGCAGTTTATCCCCCGGGACATTAACCTACGAGCAGTACTTC.

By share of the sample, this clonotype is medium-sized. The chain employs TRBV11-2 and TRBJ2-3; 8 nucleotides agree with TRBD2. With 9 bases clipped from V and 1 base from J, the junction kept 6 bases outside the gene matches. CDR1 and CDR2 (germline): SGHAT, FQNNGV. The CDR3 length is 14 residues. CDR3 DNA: TGTGCCAGTAAGCGGGAGACGGGCACAGATACGCAGTATTTT. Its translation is CASKRETGTDTQYF.

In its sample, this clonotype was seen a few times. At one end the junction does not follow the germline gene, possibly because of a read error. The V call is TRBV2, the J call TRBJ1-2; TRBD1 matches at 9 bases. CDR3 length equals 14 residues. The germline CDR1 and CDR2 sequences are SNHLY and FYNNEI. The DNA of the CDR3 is TGTGCCTGCAGTGGACAGGGGCTTAACTATGGCTACACCTTC. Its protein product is CACSGQGLNYGYTF.

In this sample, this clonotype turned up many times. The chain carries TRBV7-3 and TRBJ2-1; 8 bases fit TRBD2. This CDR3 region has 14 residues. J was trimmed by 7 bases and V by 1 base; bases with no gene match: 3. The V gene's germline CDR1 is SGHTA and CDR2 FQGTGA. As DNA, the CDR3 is TGTGCCAGCAGCTTAAATGAGCGGGGGAATGAGCAGTTCTTC. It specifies CASSLNERGNEQFF.

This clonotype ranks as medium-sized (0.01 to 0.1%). CDR3 loop: CAIRQDGEQFF. The CDR3 nucleotides are TGTGCCATCAGGCAGGACGGTGAGCAGTTCTTC. The chain joins TRBV10-3 to TRBJ2-1; D is unresolved. Germline CDR1 is ENHRY and CDR2 is SYGVKD. CDR3 length: 11 amino acids. Trimming removed 6 bases from V and 9 bases from J, with 9 bases in between.

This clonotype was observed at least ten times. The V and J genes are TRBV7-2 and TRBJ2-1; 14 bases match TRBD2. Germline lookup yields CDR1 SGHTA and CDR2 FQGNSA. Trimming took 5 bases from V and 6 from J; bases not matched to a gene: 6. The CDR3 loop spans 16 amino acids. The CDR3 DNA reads TGTGCCAGCAGCCCACGGGGACTAGCGGGAGTCAATGAGCAGTTCTTC. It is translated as CASSPRGLAGVNEQFF.

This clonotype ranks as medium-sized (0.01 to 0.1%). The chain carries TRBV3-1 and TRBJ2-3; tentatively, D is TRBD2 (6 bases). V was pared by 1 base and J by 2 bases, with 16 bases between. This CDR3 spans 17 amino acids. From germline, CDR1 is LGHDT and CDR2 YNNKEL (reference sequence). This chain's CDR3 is CASSQVEEGVYTDTQYF. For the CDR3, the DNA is TGTGCCAGCAGCCAAGTTGAGGAGGGAGTATACACAGATACGCAGTATTTT.

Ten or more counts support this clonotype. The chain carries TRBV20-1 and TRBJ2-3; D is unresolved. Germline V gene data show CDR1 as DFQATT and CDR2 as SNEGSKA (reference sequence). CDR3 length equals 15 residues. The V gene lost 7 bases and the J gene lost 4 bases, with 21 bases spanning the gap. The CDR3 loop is CSVPTLLLGPDTQYF. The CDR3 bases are TGCAGTGTCCCGACTCTACTCCTGGGCCCAGATACGCAGTATTTT.

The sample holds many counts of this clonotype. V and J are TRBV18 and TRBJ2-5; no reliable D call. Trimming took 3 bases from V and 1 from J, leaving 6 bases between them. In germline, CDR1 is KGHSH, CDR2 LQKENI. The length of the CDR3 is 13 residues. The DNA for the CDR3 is TGTGCCAGCTCACCTGGCGGCCAAGAGACCCAGTACTTC. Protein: CASSPGGQETQYF.

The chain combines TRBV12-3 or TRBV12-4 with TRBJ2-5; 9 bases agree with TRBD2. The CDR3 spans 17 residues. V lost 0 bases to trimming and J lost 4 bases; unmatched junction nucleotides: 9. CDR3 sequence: CASSLAAGGASVETQYF. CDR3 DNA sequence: TGTGCCAGCAGTTTAGCTGCGGGGGGGGCTTCGGTAGAGACCCAGTACTTC.

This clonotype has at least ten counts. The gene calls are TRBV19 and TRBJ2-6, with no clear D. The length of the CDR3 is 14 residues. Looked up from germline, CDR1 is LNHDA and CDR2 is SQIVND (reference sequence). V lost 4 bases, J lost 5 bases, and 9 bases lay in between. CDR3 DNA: TGTGCCAGTAGTACAGACGGCCGGGCCAACGTCCTGACTTTC. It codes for CASSTDGRANVLTF.

For the CDR3, the DNA is TGTGCCAGCAGCCCACTGAATTGGCAGGGTATCTACGAGCAGTACTTC. Its translation: CASSPLNWQGIYEQYF. The rearrangement uses TRBV11-2 and TRBJ2-7; TRBD1 is a possible D gene (5 bases). V lost 5 bases, J lost 3 bases, and 20 bases lay in between. Germline CDR1 is SGHAT and CDR2 is FQNNGV. This CDR3 has 16 amino acids.

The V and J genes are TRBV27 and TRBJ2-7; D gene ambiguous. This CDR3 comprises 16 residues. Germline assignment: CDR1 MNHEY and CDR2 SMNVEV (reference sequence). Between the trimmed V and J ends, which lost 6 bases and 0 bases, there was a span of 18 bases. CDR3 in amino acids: CASRSRPGVSSYEQYF. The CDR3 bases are TGTGCCAGCAGATCACGCCCAGGTGTTAGCTCCTACGAGCAGTACTTC.